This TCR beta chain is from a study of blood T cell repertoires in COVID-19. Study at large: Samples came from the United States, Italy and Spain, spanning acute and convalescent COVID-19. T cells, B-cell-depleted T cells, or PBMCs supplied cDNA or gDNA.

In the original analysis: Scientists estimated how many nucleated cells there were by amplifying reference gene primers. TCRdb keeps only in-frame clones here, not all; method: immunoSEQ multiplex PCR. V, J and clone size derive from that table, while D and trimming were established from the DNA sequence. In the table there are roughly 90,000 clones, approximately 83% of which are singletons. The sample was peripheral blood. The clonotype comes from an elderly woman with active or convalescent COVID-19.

This chain's CDR3 is CASRVHSITGELFF. The DNA of the CDR3 is TGTGCCAGTAGGGTACATTCGATCACCGGGGAGCTGTTTTTT. V usage is TRBV19 and J usage is TRBJ2-2; D not certain. The ends were cut back, 6 bases at V and 4 bases at J, with 12 bases in the middle. From germline, CDR1 is LNHDA and CDR2 SQIVND (reference sequence). The CDR3 extends over 14 amino acids.